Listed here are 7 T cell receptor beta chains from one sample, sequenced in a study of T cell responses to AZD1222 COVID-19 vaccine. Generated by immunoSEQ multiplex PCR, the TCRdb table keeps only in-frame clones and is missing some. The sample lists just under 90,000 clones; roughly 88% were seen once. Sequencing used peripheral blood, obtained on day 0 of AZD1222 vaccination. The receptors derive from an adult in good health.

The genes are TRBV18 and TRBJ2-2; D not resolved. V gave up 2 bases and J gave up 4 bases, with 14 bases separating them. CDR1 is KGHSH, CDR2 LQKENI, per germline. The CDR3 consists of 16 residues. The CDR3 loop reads CASSPRPAERTGELFF. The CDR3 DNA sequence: TGTGCCAGCTCACCAAGGCCGGCAGAGCGCACCGGGGAGCTGTTTTTT.

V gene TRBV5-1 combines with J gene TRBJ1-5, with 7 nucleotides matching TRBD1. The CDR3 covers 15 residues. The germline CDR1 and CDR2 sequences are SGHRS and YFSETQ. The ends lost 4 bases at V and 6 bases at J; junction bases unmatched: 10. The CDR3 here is CASSRTGEVGQPQHF. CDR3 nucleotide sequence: TGCGCCAGCAGCCGAACAGGGGAAGTGGGTCAGCCCCAGCATTTT.

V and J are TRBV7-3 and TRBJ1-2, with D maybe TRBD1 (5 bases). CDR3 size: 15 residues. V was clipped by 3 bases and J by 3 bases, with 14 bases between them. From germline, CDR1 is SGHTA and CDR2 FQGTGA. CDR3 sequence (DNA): TGTGCCAGCAGCTTGGGGCGGGTCTGTTACTATGGCTACACCTTC. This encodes CASSLGRVCYYGYTF.

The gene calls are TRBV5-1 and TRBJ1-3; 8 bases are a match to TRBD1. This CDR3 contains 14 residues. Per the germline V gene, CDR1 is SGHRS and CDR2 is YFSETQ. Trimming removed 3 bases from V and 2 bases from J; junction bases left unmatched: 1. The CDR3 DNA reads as TGCGCCAGCAGCTCGGACAGGGCTGGAAACACCATATATTTT. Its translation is CASSSDRAGNTIYF.

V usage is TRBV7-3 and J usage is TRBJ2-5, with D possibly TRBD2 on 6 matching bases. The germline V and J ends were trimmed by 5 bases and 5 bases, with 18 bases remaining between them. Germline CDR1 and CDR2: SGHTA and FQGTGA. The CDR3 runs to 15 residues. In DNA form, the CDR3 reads TGTGCCAGCAGCGCCACACGGGGGTCGTGGGAGACCCAGTACTTC. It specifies CASSATRGSWETQYF.

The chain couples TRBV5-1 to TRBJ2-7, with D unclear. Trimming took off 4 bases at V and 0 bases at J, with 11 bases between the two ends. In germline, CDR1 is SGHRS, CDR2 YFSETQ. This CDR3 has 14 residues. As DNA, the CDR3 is TGCGCCAGCAGCAAAGACCCTAACTCCTACGAGCAGTACTTC. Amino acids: CASSKDPNSYEQYF.

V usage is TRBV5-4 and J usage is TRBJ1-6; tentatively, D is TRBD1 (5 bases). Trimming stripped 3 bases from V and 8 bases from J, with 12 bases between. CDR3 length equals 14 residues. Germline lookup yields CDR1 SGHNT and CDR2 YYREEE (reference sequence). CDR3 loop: CASSSQGVDSPLHF. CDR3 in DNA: TGTGCCAGCAGCTCCCAGGGAGTTGATTCACCCCTCCACTTT.